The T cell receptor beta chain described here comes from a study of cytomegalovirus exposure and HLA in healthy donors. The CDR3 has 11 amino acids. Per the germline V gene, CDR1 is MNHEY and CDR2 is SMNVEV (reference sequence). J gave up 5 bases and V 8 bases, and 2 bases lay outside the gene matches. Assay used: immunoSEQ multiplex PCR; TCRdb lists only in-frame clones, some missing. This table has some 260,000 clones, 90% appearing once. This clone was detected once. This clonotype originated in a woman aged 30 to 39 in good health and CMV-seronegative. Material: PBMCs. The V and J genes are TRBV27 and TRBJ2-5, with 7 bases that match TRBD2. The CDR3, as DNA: TGTGCCAGCTTGGGGGGGGAGACCCAGTACTTC. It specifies CASLGGETQYF.